Below, 27 T cell receptor beta chains from the same sample are listed, as sequenced in a study of post-analysis software for immune sequencing data. Study results and caveats: Several TRBV segments (TRBV5-6, TRBV5-1 and TRBV20-1 among them) occurred more frequently in patients than in controls.

TCR beta cDNA libraries had unique molecular identifiers. TCRdb re-analysed the PCR reads in MiXCR, keeping a single row per CDR3 protein. The table shows hundreds of thousands of distinct CDR3 sequences, with over 45% occurring only once. These receptors have no known antigen. Sequences were obtained from blood. Receptors originate from a girl aged 2 to 10 with multiple sclerosis.

This clonotype has a handful of counts. The chain links TRBV29-1 to TRBJ2-5, with D possibly TRBD1 on 6 matching bases. V was shortened by 6 bases and J by 2 bases, with 13 bases between the two germline ends. The V gene's germline CDR1 is SQVTM and CDR2 ANQGSEA. The CDR3 is 13 residues long. The CDR3 region is CSVTGHTQETQYF. The CDR3 DNA reads TGCAGCGTGACGGGACATACACAAGAGACCCAGTACTTC.

The genes are TRBV6-5 and TRBJ2-3; D possibly corresponds to TRBD2 (6 bases). The germline CDR1 and CDR2 sequences are MNHEY and SVGAGI. The V gene lost 6 bases and the J gene lost 5 bases, with 12 bases spanning the gap. The CDR3 length is 13 residues. In DNA, the CDR3 is TGTGCCAGCAGCCAGACTAGGAGAGATACGCAGTATTTT. It translates to CASSQTRRDTQYF.

V usage is TRBV7-8 and J usage is TRBJ1-2, with D unclear. The CDR3 spans 17 residues. V was clipped by 4 bases and J by 3 bases, with 21 bases between them. CDR1 and CDR2 (germline): SGHVS, FQNEAQ. Here the CDR3 reads CASSSGGWQAPHYGYTF. Here the CDR3 DNA reads TGTGCCAGCAGCTCGGGTGGTTGGCAGGCTCCGCACTATGGCTACACCTTC.

The table lists this clonotype with a count of one. One end of the junction varies from germline; a read error may be responsible. The chain combines TRBV12-3 or TRBV12-4 with TRBJ2-3, with 9 bases identical to TRBD2. The CDR3 loop spans 15 amino acids. The CDR3 here is CASSWGSGGTDAQYF. CDR3 DNA: TGTGCCAGCAGTTGGGGTAGCGGGGGCACAGATGCGCAGTATTTT.

The sample holds a few counts of this clonotype. This chain joins TRBV28 and TRBJ1-2; 9 nucleotides align to TRBD1. The length of the CDR3 is 16 residues. V lost 6 bases, J lost 4 bases, and 12 bases stayed unmatched. Per the germline V gene, CDR1 is MDHEN and CDR2 is SYDVKM. For the CDR3, the DNA is TGTGCCAGCAGATCCCCCTCCGGGACAGGGCTCTATGGCTACACCTTC. Protein sequence: CASRSPSGTGLYGYTF.

The chain employs TRBV12-3 or TRBV12-4 and TRBJ2-7; TRBD1 is a possible D gene (6 bases). The CDR3 is made up of 14 amino acids. V lost 7 bases, J lost 2 bases, and 15 bases lay in between. CDR3 nucleotides: TGTGCCAGCAAAAGACAGGAAACTGCCTACGAGCAGTACTTC. Translation: CASKRQETAYEQYF.

This clonotype was counted a few times. The chain has TRBV7-2 and TRBJ1-1, with D perhaps TRBD1 (5 bases). Germline-derived CDR1 and CDR2 are SGHTA and FQGNSA. Trimming removed 3 bases at V and 3 bases at J, with 11 bases between. The CDR3 consists of 14 residues. The CDR3 is CASSLEGLYTEAFF. CDR3 coding DNA: TGTGCCAGCAGCTTGGAGGGGCTTTACACTGAAGCTTTCTTT.

This clonotype was found a few times. This chain connects TRBV20-1 to TRBJ2-5; 9 nucleotides align to TRBD2. The V gene's germline CDR1 is DFQATT and CDR2 SNEGSKA (reference sequence). This CDR3 contains 15 residues. Losses at the gene ends were 1 base for V and 11 bases for J; bases not matched to a gene: 14. The CDR3: CSARGVAGVMEEQYF. The CDR3 DNA reads TGCAGTGCTAGAGGGGTAGCGGGAGTCATGGAGGAGCAGTACTTC.

The chain employs TRBV3-1 and TRBJ2-5, with a weak D call TRBD1 (5 bases). There are 14 residues in the CDR3. Trimming removed 1 base at V and 1 base at J, with 7 bases between. Germline CDR1 LGHDT, CDR2 YNNKEL (reference sequence). The CDR3 DNA sequence: TGTGCCAGCAGCCAAGGCAGGGCCCAAGAGACCCAGTACTTC. Translated, it gives CASSQGRAQETQYF.

The V and J genes are TRBV4-1 and TRBJ1-2; 10 bases map to TRBD1. The CDR3 spans 14 residues. V shed 2 bases and J 6 bases; nucleotides not matched to a gene: 3. Germline CDR1 and CDR2: MGHRA and YSYEKL. DNA of the CDR3: TGCGCCAGCAGCCAACGACAGGGGGCGGATGGCTACACCTTC. This encodes CASSQRQGADGYTF.

A few counts support this clonotype. The chain couples TRBV12-3 or TRBV12-4 to TRBJ1-1; no firm D call. V lost 5 bases, J lost 1 base, and 2 bases lay in between. The CDR3 totals 11 residues. CDR3 nucleotides: TGTGCCAGCAGTAAGAACACTGAAGCTTTCTTT. It translates to CASSKNTEAFF.

This chain links TRBV20-1 with TRBJ2-5, with TRBD2 matching over 9 bases. Trimming took 1 base from V and 1 from J; bases not matched to a gene: 1. CDR1 is DFQATT, CDR2 SNEGSKA, per germline (reference sequence). The CDR3 runs to 14 residues. CDR3 region: CSARGLAAQETQYF. For the CDR3, the DNA is TGCAGTGCTAGAGGACTAGCGGCCCAAGAGACCCAGTACTTC.

V and J are TRBV28 and TRBJ1-1; D is perhaps TRBD1 (5 bases). CDR3 length equals 16 residues. The germline gives CDR1 MDHEN, CDR2 SYDVKM. Trimming shortened V by 5 bases and J by 3 bases, and 19 bases separated the two germline ends. As DNA, the CDR3 is TGTGCCAGCAGTCCCCCGGGTCAGGGAGGGGACACTGAAGCTTTCTTT. It translates to CASSPPGQGGDTEAFF.

The CDR3 bases are TGCAGCGGTGACCCAGGGGGCGATGAGCAGTTCTTC. Translated, it gives CSGDPGGDEQFF. This sequence joins TRBV29-1 and TRBJ2-1; 8 nucleotides align to TRBD1. The CDR3 contains 12 residues. Per the germline V gene, CDR1 is SQVTM and CDR2 is ANQGSEA. Losses at the gene ends were 7 bases for V and 8 bases for J; bases not matched to a gene: 7.

This clonotype showed up just a few times. The chain carries TRBV29-1 and TRBJ2-7; D may match TRBD1 or TRBD2 (5 bases each). Germline values: CDR1 SQVTM, CDR2 ANQGSEA. There are 14 residues in the CDR3. Trimming left V 4 bases short and J 5 bases short, with 18 bases between. The CDR3 here is CSVVSYDRDDEQYF. CDR3 sequence (DNA): TGCAGCGTTGTGTCTTACGACCGGGACGACGAGCAGTACTTC.

The J gene is TRBJ2-7, the V gene TRBV27; D unclear. Matching the DNA end better, TRBJ2-4 makes the J call doubtful. The CDR3 is 16 residues long. Germline V gene data show CDR1 as MNHEY and CDR2 as SMNVEV (reference sequence). CDR3 sequence reads: CASSLRTGLAKNIQYF. DNA of the CDR3: TGTGCCAGCAGTTTACGAACGGGCCTAGCCAAAAACATTCAGTACTTC.

J is TRBJ2-5 and V is TRBV6-2 or TRBV6-3; 11 bases match TRBD2. Judging by the DNA end, TRBJ2-7 fits better; the J call may be wrong. This CDR3 has 14 amino acids. CDR1 MNHEY and CDR2 SVGEGT come from the germline V gene. The CDR3 nucleotides are TGTGCCAGCACTCCGGGACTAGCGGACTACGAGCAGTACTTC. Translating it yields CASTPGLADYEQYF.

The gene calls are TRBV12-3 or TRBV12-4 and TRBJ2-1; perhaps D is TRBD1 or TRBD2 (5 bases each). This CDR3 is built from 14 residues. V dropped 10 bases and J dropped 6 bases, with 19 bases sitting between them. In nucleotides, the CDR3 is TGTGCCACAACTGGGGCTAGCCGGGGCAATGAGCAGTTCTTC. Its translation is CATTGASRGNEQFF.

The V call is TRBV12-3 or TRBV12-4, the J call TRBJ2-7, with D unclear. The CDR3 consists of 14 residues. The V gene lost 3 bases and the J gene lost 0 bases, with 9 bases spanning the gap. The CDR3 here is CASSFAPSSYEQYF. As DNA, the CDR3 is TGTGCCAGCAGTTTTGCCCCTAGCTCCTACGAGCAGTACTTC.

The chain uses TRBV13 and TRBJ2-5; 9 nucleotides align to TRBD1. Germline V gene data show CDR1 as PRHDT and CDR2 as FYEKMQ (reference sequence). Trimming at V came to 8 bases and at J to 5 bases, leaving 12 bases not matched to a gene. The CDR3 extends over 15 amino acids. The CDR3 spells CASGPRTGEGETQYF. For the CDR3, the DNA is TGTGCCAGCGGCCCGCGGACAGGGGAAGGCGAGACCCAGTACTTC.

V usage is TRBV20-1 and J usage is TRBJ2-1; TRBD1 might be the D (7 bases). Germline CDR1 DFQATT, CDR2 SNEGSKA (reference sequence). Deletions cut 5 bases from V and 9 bases from J, with 14 bases between. CDR3 length: 12 residues. The CDR3 sequence is CSAGNQGGEQFF. As DNA, the CDR3 is TGCAGTGCTGGTAATCAGGGGGGTGAGCAGTTCTTC.

This clonotype appeared a few times. This sequence joins TRBV20-1 and TRBJ2-7; tentative D call: TRBD2 (7 bases). Trimming removed 5 bases from V and 1 base from J, with 15 bases in between. Germline CDR1 is DFQATT and CDR2 is SNEGSKA (reference sequence). The CDR3 is made up of 14 amino acids. CDR3 sequence (DNA): TGCAGTGCTCCTGGGGGGGCTGGATCCTACGAGCAGTACTTC. Protein product: CSAPGGAGSYEQYF.

This clonotype was observed a few times. The CDR3 DNA reads TGTGCCAGCTCACCTGGACAGCCCACAGATACGCAGTATTTT. This sequence encodes CASSPGQPTDTQYF. This chain links TRBV18 with TRBJ2-3, with D perhaps matching TRBD1 (6 bases). V was trimmed by 3 bases and J by 2 bases, leaving 9 bases between them. Germline V CDR1 and CDR2: KGHSH, LQKENI. This CDR3 contains 14 residues.

The chain carries TRBV10-3 and TRBJ1-4; D remains unclear. Germline V gene sequence: CDR1 ENHRY, CDR2 SYGVKD. The CDR3 length is 15 residues. V was clipped by 10 bases and J by 0 bases, with 15 bases between them. CDR3 sequence reads: CATSLRTSTNEKLFF. The DNA of the CDR3 is TGTGCCACTTCGCTGAGGACCTCAACTAATGAAAAACTGTTTTTT.

In nucleotides, the CDR3 is TGTGCCAGCAGTTTGACAGGGGGAGGGGAAAAACTGTTTTTT. Protein: CASSLTGGGEKLFF. The chain links TRBV12-3 or TRBV12-4 to TRBJ1-4; TRBD1 matches at 9 bases. The CDR3 consists of 14 residues. V dropped 3 bases and J dropped 8; count of bases not matched to a gene: 4.

Here the CDR3 reads CASSRQAGTEQFF. CDR3 DNA sequence: TGTGCCAGCAGTCGACAGGCCGGTACTGAGCAGTTCTTC. J is TRBJ2-1 and V is TRBV6-6, with D maybe TRBD1 (6 bases). The CDR3 extends over 13 amino acids. The germline V and J ends were trimmed by 5 bases and 9 bases, with 14 bases remaining between them. CDR1 and CDR2 from the germline V gene are MNHNY and SVGAGI (reference sequence).

This clonotype was counted a single time. The rearrangement uses TRBV4-3 and TRBJ1-2, with no clear D. The CDR3 has 17 amino acids. Germline loops: CDR1 LGHNA, CDR2 YSLEER. Trimming took off 0 bases at V and 4 bases at J, with 18 bases between the two ends. The chain's CDR3 is CASSQDRAANSLYGYTF. The CDR3 DNA follows: TGCGCCAGCAGCCAAGATCGGGCAGCAAACTCTCTCTATGGCTACACCTTC.